These 18 T cell receptor beta chains share one sample of origin, sequenced in a study of CD8 T cells in Susac syndrome. Random hexamers were used to reverse transcribe 0.5 to 1 ug of RNA. One entry per CDR3 protein results from TCRdb running MiXCR on the immunoSEQ multiplex PCR reads. The sample holds 400,000 or so distinct CDR3 sequences, around 83% seen once. The sample comprised CD8+ T cells from PBMCs. These receptors all come from a human donor with multiple sclerosis.

This chain joins TRBV10-3 and TRBJ2-7; 10 bases map to TRBD1. This CDR3 spans 14 amino acids. V lost 4 bases to trimming and J lost 3 bases; unmatched junction nucleotides: 3. CDR1 is ENHRY and CDR2 is SYGVKD in the germline V gene. The CDR3 DNA sequence: TGTGCCATCAGTGGACAGGGGGCAGGCTACGAGCAGTACTTC. Encoded protein: CAISGQGAGYEQYF.

The J gene is TRBJ1-1, the V gene TRBV5-1; 8 bases agree with TRBD1. The CDR3 extends over 19 amino acids. With V trimmed by 3 bases and J by 4 bases, 20 bases remained unmatched. CDR1 and CDR2 from the germline V gene are SGHRS and YFSETQ. The CDR3, as DNA: TGCGCCAGCAGCTGGGCATCAATGACAGGGGCCGCCGCGGGCACTGAAGCTTTCTTT. It yields the protein CASSWASMTGAAAGTEAFF.

This chain links TRBV25-1 with TRBJ2-7, with D unresolved. The germline V gene has CDR1 MGHDK and CDR2 SYGVNS. The CDR3 length is 15 residues. V lost 6 bases and J lost 2, with 17 bases in between. DNA for the CDR3: TGTGCCAGCAGCCCACCCGGGCAACCGCCCTACGAGCAGTACTTC. It is translated as CASSPPGQPPYEQYF.

This sequence joins TRBV27 and TRBJ2-7; possible D gene TRBD2, 5 bases. V was trimmed by 2 bases and J by 4 bases, leaving 12 bases between them. Germline V gives CDR1 MNHEY, CDR2 SMNVEV (reference sequence). CDR3 length equals 14 residues. This CDR3 reads CASSLGGSLYEQYF. CDR3 DNA sequence: TGTGCCAGCAGTTTAGGTGGGAGCCTTTACGAGCAGTACTTC.

The rearrangement links TRBV2 to TRBJ1-4, with D tentatively TRBD1 (5 bases). The V end was cut by 5 bases, the J end by 4 bases, with 17 bases between. The CDR3 contains 16 residues. Germline CDR1 reads SNHLY; CDR2 reads FYNNEI. The DNA for the CDR3 is TGTGCCAGCAGTCCGCCCGGGGGTGCCTATAATGAAAAACTGTTTTTT. Translated, it gives CASSPPGGAYNEKLFF.

V and J are TRBV19 and TRBJ2-7, with D possibly matching TRBD2 (5 bases). The V and J ends lost 1 base and 4 bases respectively, with 11 bases between them. This CDR3 has 14 residues. From germline, CDR1 is LNHDA and CDR2 SQIVND (reference sequence). The CDR3 loop reads CASSIVGTGYEQYF. CDR3 DNA sequence: TGTGCCAGTAGTATAGTTGGCACGGGATACGAGCAGTACTTC.

This chain uses TRBV10-2 with TRBJ2-5; D possibly uses TRBD1 or TRBD2 (6 bases each). The V gene lost 4 bases and the J gene lost 1 base, with 10 bases spanning the gap. The CDR3 covers 14 residues. Germline loops: CDR1 WSHSY, CDR2 SAAADI. CDR3 sequence: CASSASGAQETQYF. As DNA, the CDR3 is TGCGCCAGCAGTGCATCGGGGGCCCAAGAGACCCAGTACTTC.

The chain recombines TRBV5-6 with TRBJ2-5; no definite D call. The ends were cut back, 0 bases at V and 2 bases at J, with 8 bases in the middle. Germline V CDR1 and CDR2: SGHDT, YYEEEE. The CDR3 is 14 amino acids. The CDR3, as DNA: TGTGCCAGCAGCTTGGAAACGTTTCAAGAGACCCAGTACTTC. Protein sequence: CASSLETFQETQYF.

CDR3 DNA: TGTGCCAGCAGTGAAACTACCGGGACAGGGTTTTACAATGAGCAGTTCTTC. This sequence encodes CASSETTGTGFYNEQFF. This chain links TRBV6-1 with TRBJ2-1; 9 nucleotides align to TRBD1. The V gene's germline CDR1 is MNHNS and CDR2 SASEGT. The CDR3 totals 17 residues. Germline trimming cut 2 bases from V and 4 bases from J; bases unmatched to any gene: 9.

This rearrangement joins TRBV20-1 to TRBJ2-5; the D gene is possibly TRBD1 (6 bases). The CDR3 covers 13 residues. V dropped 3 bases and J dropped 5 bases, with 13 bases sitting between them. Germline V CDR1 and CDR2: DFQATT, SNEGSKA (reference sequence). CDR3 in amino acids: CSARVRGVETQYF. The DNA for the CDR3 is TGCAGTGCTAGGGTCAGGGGAGTTGAGACCCAGTACTTC.

The chain is built from TRBV5-4 and TRBJ1-3; D gene uncertain. The CDR3 sequence is 15 residues long. CDR1 is SGHNT and CDR2 is YYREEE in the germline V gene (reference sequence). Trimming cost V 2 bases and J 0 bases, with 9 bases left between them. Written as DNA, the CDR3 is TGTGCCAGCAGCTTAGACGGCAACTCTGGAAACACCATATATTTT. Protein sequence: CASSLDGNSGNTIYF. Complete variable domain (other parts from reference TRBV5-4 and TRBJ1-3): ETGVTQSPTHLIKTRGQQVTLRCSSQSGHNTVSWYQQALGQGPQFIFQYYREEENGRGNFPPRFSGLQFPNYSSELNVNALELDDSALYLCASSLDGNSGNTIYFGEGSWLTVV.

The chain has TRBV5-5 and TRBJ1-5, with 9 bases aligning to TRBD1. CDR1 and CDR2 (germline): SGHKS, YYEKEE (reference sequence). The CDR3 contains 18 residues. The V and J ends lost 4 bases and 0 bases, in that order; junction bases with no gene match: 11. CDR3 loop: CASSPRDRAVYSNQPQHF. The CDR3 region has the DNA TGTGCCAGCAGCCCCCGGGACAGGGCAGTCTATAGCAATCAGCCCCAGCATTTT. The full variable domain, its missing parts supplied by reference TRBV5-5 and TRBJ1-5, is DAGVTQSPTHLIKTRGQQVTLRCSPISGHKSVSWYQQVLGQGPQFIFQYYEKEERGRGNFPDRFSARQFPNYSSELNVNALLLGDSALYLCASSPRDRAVYSNQPQHFGDGTRLSIL.

This sequence joins TRBV27 and TRBJ1-1, with a weak D call TRBD1 (5 bases). V was cut by 10 bases and J by 0 bases, with 15 bases left in between. The CDR3 sequence is 14 residues long. CDR1 and CDR2 (germline): MNHEY, SMNVEV (reference sequence). The CDR3 DNA is TGTGCCACCCGACCTGGGGCCTTGAACACTGAAGCTTTCTTT. It encodes CATRPGALNTEAFF.

V and J are TRBV12-3 or TRBV12-4 and TRBJ2-2, with a weak D call TRBD2 (6 bases). The CDR3 is made up of 14 amino acids. V was pared by 10 bases and J by 0 bases, with 12 bases between. The CDR3 DNA is TGTGCCACCATGGGCGGGACGAACACCGGGGAGCTGTTTTTT. Translating gives CATMGGTNTGELFF.

The V call is TRBV6-5, the J call TRBJ1-1; no firm D call. Per germline, CDR1 MNHEY and CDR2 SVGAGI. V was clipped by 2 bases and J by 5 bases, with 18 bases between them. This CDR3 is 16 amino acids long. The CDR3 region has the DNA TGTGCCAGCAGTTACATTGGAGGAGCCGCCGGGACTGAAGCTTTCTTT. The encoded protein is CASSYIGGAAGTEAFF.

This chain uses TRBV5-4 with TRBJ2-3; TRBD2 might be the D (6 bases). Looked up from germline, CDR1 is SGHNT and CDR2 is YYREEE (reference sequence). The CDR3 sequence is 15 residues long. V lost 6 bases to trimming and J lost 3 bases, with 17 bases between them. This CDR3 is CASIPTGEVTDTQYF. CDR3 coding DNA: TGTGCCAGCATCCCGACGGGAGAGGTAACAGATACGCAGTATTTT.

The chain uses TRBV5-4 and TRBJ1-2, with 7 positions matching TRBD1. The germline gives CDR1 SGHNT, CDR2 YYREEE (reference sequence). V gave up 4 bases and J gave up 3 bases; unmatched junction bases: 9. The CDR3 totals 15 residues. The chain's CDR3 is CASSVRQGWDYGYTF. The CDR3 DNA reads TGTGCCAGCAGCGTACGACAGGGTTGGGACTATGGCTACACCTTC.

V usage is TRBV30 and J usage is TRBJ1-2, with a possible D match to TRBD1 (6 bases). The CDR3 contains 17 residues. With 1 base removed from V and 6 bases from J, the gap between germline ends came to 24 bases. In germline, CDR1 is GTSNPN, CDR2 SVGIG (reference sequence). The CDR3 DNA follows: TGTGCCTGGAGTGGTCTTACGGAGGCCGGGGGCTGGAATGGCTACACCTTC. Protein product: CAWSGLTEAGGWNGYTF. Full variable domain (outside the CDR3, taken from reference TRBV30 and TRBJ1-2): SQTIHQWPATLVQPVGSPLSLECTVEGTSNPNLYWYRQAAGRGLQLLFYSVGIGQISSEVPQNLSASRPQDRQFILSSKKLLLSDSGFYLCAWSGLTEAGGWNGYTFGSGTRLTVV.